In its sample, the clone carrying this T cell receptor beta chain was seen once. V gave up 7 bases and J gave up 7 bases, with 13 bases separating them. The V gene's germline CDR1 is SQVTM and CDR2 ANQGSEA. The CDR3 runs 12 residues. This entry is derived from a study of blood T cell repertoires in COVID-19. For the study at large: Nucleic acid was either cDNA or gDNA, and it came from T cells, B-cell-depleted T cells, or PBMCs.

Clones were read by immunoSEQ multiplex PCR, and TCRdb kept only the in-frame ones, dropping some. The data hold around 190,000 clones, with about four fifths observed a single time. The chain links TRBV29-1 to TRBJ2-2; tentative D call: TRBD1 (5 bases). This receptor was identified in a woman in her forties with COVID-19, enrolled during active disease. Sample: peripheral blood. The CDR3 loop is CSAPRGGGELFF. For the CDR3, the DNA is TGCAGCGCACCAAGGGGTGGCGGGGAGCTGTTTTTT.